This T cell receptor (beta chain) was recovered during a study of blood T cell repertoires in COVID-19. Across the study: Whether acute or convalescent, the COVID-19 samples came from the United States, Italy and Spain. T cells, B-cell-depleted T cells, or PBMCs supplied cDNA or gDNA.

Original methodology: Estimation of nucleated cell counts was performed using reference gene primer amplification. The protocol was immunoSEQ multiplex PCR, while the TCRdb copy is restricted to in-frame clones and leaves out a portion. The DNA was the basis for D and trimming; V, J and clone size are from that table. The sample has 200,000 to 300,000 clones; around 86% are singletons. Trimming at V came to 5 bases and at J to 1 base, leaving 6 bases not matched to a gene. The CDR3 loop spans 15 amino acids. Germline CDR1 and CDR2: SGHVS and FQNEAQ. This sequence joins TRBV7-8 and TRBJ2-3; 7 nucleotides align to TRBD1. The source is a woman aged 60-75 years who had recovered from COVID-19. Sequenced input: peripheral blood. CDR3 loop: CASSHTGERTDTQYF. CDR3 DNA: TGTGCCAGCAGCCATACAGGGGAACGCACAGATACGCAGTATTTT. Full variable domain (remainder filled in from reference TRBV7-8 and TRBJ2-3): GAGVSQSPRYKVAKRGQDVALRCDPISGHVSLFWYQQALGQGPEFLTYFQNEAQLDKSGLPSDRFFAERPEGSVSTLKIQRTQQEDSAVYLCASSHTGERTDTQYFGPGTRLTVL.